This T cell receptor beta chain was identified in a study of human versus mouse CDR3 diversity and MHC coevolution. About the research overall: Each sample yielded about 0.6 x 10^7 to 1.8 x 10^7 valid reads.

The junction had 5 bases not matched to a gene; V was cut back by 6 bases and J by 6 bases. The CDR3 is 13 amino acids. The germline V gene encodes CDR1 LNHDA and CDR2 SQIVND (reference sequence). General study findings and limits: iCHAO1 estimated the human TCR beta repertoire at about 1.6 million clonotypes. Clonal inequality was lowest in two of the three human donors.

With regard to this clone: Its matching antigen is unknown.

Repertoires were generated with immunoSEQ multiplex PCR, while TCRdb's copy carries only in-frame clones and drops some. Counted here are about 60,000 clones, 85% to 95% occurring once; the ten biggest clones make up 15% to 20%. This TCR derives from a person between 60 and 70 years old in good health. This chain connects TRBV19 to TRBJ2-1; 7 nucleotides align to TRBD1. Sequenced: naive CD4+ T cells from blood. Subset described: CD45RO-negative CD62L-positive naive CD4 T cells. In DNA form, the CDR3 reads TGTGCCAGTAGGCCCACAGGGGTCAATGAGCAGTTCTTC. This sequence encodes CASRPTGVNEQFF.